These 4 T cell receptor beta chains were all obtained from the same sample, sequenced in a study of T cell repertoires in cytomegalovirus infection. MiXCR was run by TCRdb on the reads, yielding one entry per CDR3 protein. This sample has under 150,000 distinct CDR3 sequences, with roughly 8.2% found just once. The sample comprised PBMCs. The receptors come from a human donor in good health (CMV status not recorded). Some clones in this sample may be carry-over from other donors' samples.

The CDR3 DNA is TGCAGCGTTGAACAGGCGCTCAGCGAGCAGTTCTTC. Its protein is CSVEQALSEQFF. The rearrangement links TRBV29-1 to TRBJ2-1, with D unresolved. This CDR3 has 12 amino acids. Trimming took 2 bases from V and 10 from J, leaving 12 bases between them. Looked up from germline, CDR1 is SQVTM and CDR2 is ANQGSEA.

This clonotype has a count of ten or more. This rearrangement joins TRBV7-2 to TRBJ1-3, with 9 bases lining up with TRBD1. The V and J ends lost 5 bases and 7 bases, in that order; junction bases with no gene match: 12. The CDR3 contains 16 residues. Per germline, CDR1 SGHTA and CDR2 FQGNSA. DNA for the CDR3: TGTGCCAGCAGCATTGACAGGGGGGCTTCGGAGAACACCATATATTTT. As protein: CASSIDRGASENTIYF.

This clonotype was counted at least ten times. J is TRBJ1-2 and V is TRBV6-1; no clear D. The V end was cut by 5 bases, the J end by 4 bases, with 11 bases between. Germline lookup yields CDR1 MNHNS and CDR2 SASEGT. The CDR3 contains 13 residues. CDR3: CASSQTVGYGYTF. The CDR3 DNA reads as TGTGCCAGCAGTCAGACGGTTGGCTATGGCTACACCTTC.

The chain carries TRBV20-1 and TRBJ1-5; D gene unclear. The CDR3 consists of 15 residues. V was clipped by 3 bases and J by 2 bases, with 14 bases between them. From germline, CDR1 is DFQATT and CDR2 SNEGSKA (reference sequence). CDR3 loop: CSARYQSGGNQPQHF. Here the CDR3 DNA reads TGCAGTGCTAGGTATCAATCTGGTGGCAATCAGCCCCAGCATTTT.